A single sample gave rise to the 21 T cell receptor beta chains below, sequenced in a study of regulatory T cells in long-lasting Graves disease. Through Arm-PCR of CDR3 regions and iRepertoire HTBI primers, TCR beta libraries were built. Each CDR3 protein gets one entry after TCRdb re-called the multiplex PCR reads with MiXCR. Altogether some 500,000 distinct CDR3 sequences are present, about 13% being singletons, with the ten largest covering about 10%. Time point meaning: newly diagnosed GD, antithyroid drugs for less than 3 months. RNA isolated from PBMCs was used to make the TCR library. These data were also filed under a second study, of T cells in Graves' hyperthyroidism and ophthalmopathy.

Sequences were derived from peripheral blood mononuclear cells (PBMCs), sampled at new diagnosis, from a patient treated with antithyroid drugs. The receptors originated from a man in his thirties or forties with Graves disease.

This clonotype was observed a few times. The chain joins TRBV10-2 to TRBJ2-1; 8 nucleotides agree with TRBD2. The trim removed 4 bases at V and 7 bases at J, leaving 9 bases unmatched. The CDR3 is 15 amino acids. The germline CDR1 and CDR2 sequences are WSHSY and SAAADI. CDR3 coding DNA: TGCGCCAGCAGTGGGGTCTCGACGGGGGGGAATGAGCAGTTCTTC. Translating it yields CASSGVSTGGNEQFF.

This clonotype was counted a few times. The chain joins TRBV29-1 to TRBJ1-2; D is undetermined. Germline V CDR1 and CDR2: SQVTM, ANQGSEA. Trimming pared 7 bases from V and 3 bases from J, leaving 24 bases between. This CDR3 has 16 amino acids. CDR3 coding DNA: TGCAGCGCCGCCTCCAGCCGGTATCATGTCGACTATGGCTACACCTTC. This codes for CSAASSRYHVDYGYTF.

There are many counts of this clonotype. The V gene is TRBV6-2 or TRBV6-3, the J gene TRBJ1-4; D is unresolved. The CDR3 runs 16 residues. Germline V gives CDR1 MNHEY, CDR2 SVGEGT. V gave up 6 bases and J gave up 0 bases, with 14 bases separating them. CDR3 sequence: CASRTTQRATNEKLFF. CDR3 DNA: TGTGCCAGCAGAACTACCCAGAGGGCAACTAATGAAAAACTGTTTTTT.

This clonotype has ten or more counts. V gene TRBV30 combines with J gene TRBJ1-1; D gene uncertain. This CDR3 region has 11 residues. Germline-derived CDR1 and CDR2 are GTSNPN and SVGIG (reference sequence). V was cut by 0 bases and J by 4 bases, with 3 bases left in between. The CDR3 nucleotides read TGTGCCTGGAGTGTTGGCACTGAAGCTTTCTTT. Protein sequence: CAWSVGTEAFF.

This clonotype was seen a few times. The rearrangement joins TRBV20-1 to TRBJ2-1, with 15 bases identical to TRBD2. CDR1 is DFQATT and CDR2 is SNEGSKA in the germline V gene (reference sequence). After removal of 6 bases from V and 5 bases from J, the junction contained 11 bases not matched to a gene. CDR3 length equals 17 residues. In nucleotides, the CDR3 is TGCAGTGCCGAGAGGACTAGCGGGAGGGCCTATAACAATGAGCAGTTCTTC. Protein sequence: CSAERTSGRAYNNEQFF.

This clonotype was counted at least ten times. The chain couples TRBV10-1 to TRBJ2-5; TRBD2 agrees at 9 bases. CDR1 is WNHNN and CDR2 is SYGVQD in the germline V gene (reference sequence). Losses at the gene ends were 3 bases for V and 4 bases for J; bases not matched to a gene: 6. The CDR3 runs to 15 residues. CDR3 in amino acids: CASSDVREGLETQYF. The CDR3, as DNA: TGCGCCAGCAGTGACGTGCGGGAGGGCCTAGAGACCCAGTACTTC.

This clonotype was counted many times. This chain's CDR3 is CSVEGGGQTYEQYF. The CDR3 DNA follows: TGCAGCGTTGAAGGGGGGGGACAAACCTACGAGCAGTACTTC. V usage is TRBV29-1 and J usage is TRBJ2-7; D might be TRBD2 (7 bases). This CDR3 is built from 14 residues. Trimming took off 1 base at V and 2 bases at J, with 12 bases between the two ends. CDR1 SQVTM and CDR2 ANQGSEA come from the germline V gene.

This clonotype was seen at least ten times. The chain recombines TRBV7-9 with TRBJ2-7; tentative D call: TRBD2 (5 bases). The germline V gene encodes CDR1 SEHNR and CDR2 FQNEAQ (reference sequence). The CDR3 loop spans 14 amino acids. V dropped 5 bases and J dropped 1 base, with 12 bases sitting between them. The CDR3, as DNA: TGTGCCAGCAGCACGACGCGGGCGTCCTACGAGCAGTACTTC. Translating it yields CASSTTRASYEQYF.

The table lists this clonotype with many counts. V is TRBV27 and J is TRBJ1-5; TRBD1 is a possible D gene (6 bases). CDR3 length equals 14 residues. V was cut by 6 bases and J by 6 bases, with 15 bases left in between. The germline CDR1 and CDR2 sequences are MNHEY and SMNVEV (reference sequence). In DNA form, the CDR3 reads TGTGCCAGCAGCAGCCAGGGGTCGGCTCAGCCCCAGCATTTT. It yields the protein CASSSQGSAQPQHF.

This clonotype was recorded many times. The CDR3 sequence: CASGLIGERGYTF. CDR3 DNA: TGTGCTAGTGGTTTAATTGGGGAGCGTGGCTACACCTTC. The chain employs TRBV12-5 and TRBJ1-2, with D hard to call. The CDR3 extends over 13 amino acids. Germline CDR1 reads LGHNT; CDR2 reads FRNRAP. V lost 3 bases and J 7 bases, leaving 12 bases between the germline ends.

This clonotype has more than one count but fewer than ten. The chain uses TRBV20-1 and TRBJ2-5, with D possibly TRBD1 on 6 matching bases. V was pared by 6 bases and J by 4 bases, with 15 bases between. CDR3 length: 13 residues. The germline CDR1 and CDR2 sequences are DFQATT and SNEGSKA (reference sequence). CDR3 sequence reads: CSAQGLAGETQYF. CDR3 coding DNA: TGCAGTGCCCAGGGGCTAGCAGGAGAGACCCAGTACTTC.

The J gene is TRBJ2-7, the V gene TRBV29-1; 7 bases are shared with TRBD1. Trimming at V came to 4 bases and at J to 2 bases, leaving 5 bases not matched to a gene. This CDR3 spans 13 amino acids. CDR1 and CDR2 (germline): SQVTM, ANQGSEA. The CDR3 spells CSVATTGTYEQYF. The CDR3 nucleotides are TGCAGCGTTGCTACGACAGGGACCTACGAGCAGTACTTC.

Only a few counts were recorded for this clonotype. J is TRBJ2-5 and V is TRBV13, with D maybe TRBD2 (5 bases). V lost 4 bases and J 4 bases, leaving 19 bases between the germline ends. Germline V gene data show CDR1 as PRHDT and CDR2 as FYEKMQ (reference sequence). This CDR3 comprises 16 residues. The CDR3 loop is CASSSQLVDWRETQYF. The CDR3 region has the DNA TGTGCCAGCAGCTCACAGTTGGTGGACTGGCGAGAGACCCAGTACTTC.

This clonotype appeared a few times. The rearrangement joins TRBV19 to TRBJ2-1; 7 bases map to TRBD2. This CDR3 contains 13 residues. Germline trimming cut 7 bases from V and 4 bases from J; bases unmatched to any gene: 4. The germline V gene encodes CDR1 LNHDA and CDR2 SQIVND (reference sequence). CDR3 coding DNA: TGTGCCAGTACCCAGCGGGGATACAATGAGCAGTTCTTC. Translated, it gives CASTQRGYNEQFF.

In its sample, this clonotype was seen many times. V usage is TRBV12-3 or TRBV12-4 and J usage is TRBJ2-5; D might be TRBD2 (6 bases). This CDR3 comprises 16 residues. The V gene lost 7 bases and the J gene lost 5 bases, with 23 bases spanning the gap. CDR3 sequence reads: CASTPLVAGSRETQYF. The CDR3 coding sequence is TGTGCCAGCACCCCCCTCGTTGCGGGATCTAGGGAGACCCAGTACTTC.

This chain connects TRBV4-1 to TRBJ2-7; D may match TRBD1 or TRBD2 (6 bases each). Trimming shortened V by 1 base and J by 7 bases, and 17 bases separated the two germline ends. Germline CDR1 is MGHRA and CDR2 is YSYEKL. This CDR3 spans 15 amino acids. Written as DNA, the CDR3 is TGCGCCAGCAGCCAAGGTGGGCAGGGGCGGGGAGAGCAGTACTTC. Protein sequence: CASSQGGQGRGEQYF.

This clonotype has at least ten counts. CDR3 region: CASGLVLGTSLHSSGLEQYF. In nucleotides, the CDR3 is TGTGCTAGTGGTTTGGTATTGGGGACTAGCCTACACTCTTCAGGTTTGGAGCAGTACTTC. The rearrangement uses TRBV12-5 and TRBJ2-7; 9 nucleotides line up with TRBD2. V shed 0 bases, J shed 7 bases, and the junction held 22 bases outside the gene matches. The CDR3 runs 20 residues. CDR1 and CDR2 from the germline V gene are LGHNT and FRNRAP.

This clonotype was seen a few times. V is TRBV5-6 and J is TRBJ1-3; D might be TRBD1 (6 bases). The V end was cut by 5 bases, the J end by 4 bases, with 16 bases between. The CDR3 length is 15 residues. The germline CDR1 and CDR2 sequences are SGHDT and YYEEEE. CDR3 loop: CASRDRSYGGNTIYF. The CDR3 DNA follows: TGTGCCAGCAGAGACAGGTCCTATGGCGGAAACACCATATATTTT.

This clonotype was found many times. The rearrangement links TRBV12-3 or TRBV12-4 to TRBJ2-3; D call uncertain. Trimming took 3 bases from V and 4 from J, leaving 11 bases between them. This CDR3 is 14 amino acids long. CDR3 region: CASSLVRVADTQYF. The CDR3 nucleotides read TGTGCCAGCAGTTTGGTCCGGGTTGCAGATACGCAGTATTTT.

This clonotype was detected only once. The chain has TRBV27 and TRBJ2-1; 7 nucleotides agree with TRBD2. Germline CDR1 MNHEY, CDR2 SMNVEV (reference sequence). This CDR3 is built from 13 residues. The V segment lost 8 bases and the J segment 6 bases; nucleotides outside the gene matches: 7. CDR3 coding DNA: TGTGCCAGCGGACTAGTGGGGTTCAATGAGCAGTTCTTC. Protein product: CASGLVGFNEQFF.

This clonotype was observed at least ten times. The V and J genes are TRBV2 and TRBJ1-1, with D uncertain. This CDR3 comprises 14 residues. V lost 3 bases and J lost 2, with 10 bases in between. Germline values: CDR1 SNHLY, CDR2 FYNNEI. CDR3 in amino acids: CASSEEDANTEAFF. The CDR3 region has the DNA TGTGCCAGCAGTGAGGAAGACGCAAACACTGAAGCTTTCTTT.